This T cell receptor beta chain was captured in a study of T cell repertoires in cytomegalovirus infection. On the study more broadly: HLA-B-restricted CMV epitopes that are well studied were used alongside recently identified HLA-C-restricted ones. Study conclusions and caveats: The ex vivo response showed dominance by HLA-C-restricted CMV-specific TCR beta clonotypes.

Details on this clonotype: The antigen remains unidentified.

TCRdb passed the reads through MiXCR, listing each CDR3 protein once. The data contain around 430,000 distinct CDR3 sequences, about two fifths of them seen just once; the ten biggest clones take up roughly two fifths. Germline assignment: CDR1 SGHTA and CDR2 FQGNSA. V lost 5 bases, J lost 0 bases, and 14 bases lay in between. The CDR3 runs 15 residues. This chain uses TRBV7-2 with TRBJ2-7, with a possible D match to TRBD1 (5 bases). This clonotype was obtained from a human donor in good health (CMV status not recorded). Some clones in this sample may be carry-over from other donors' samples. This sample comprised cultured PBMCs, obtained from culture after CMV antigen stimulation. The CDR3 nucleotides are TGTGCCAGCAGCCCCACAGGTACCCCCTCCTACGAGCAGTACTTC. This gives the protein CASSPTGTPSYEQYF.